This entry lists 28 T cell receptor beta chains sequenced from one sample in a study of blood T cell repertoires in COVID-19. TCRdb's copy holds only in-frame clones and misses some; the assay was immunoSEQ multiplex PCR. The sample has 55,000 to 95,000 clones, roughly 80% seen once; the top ten hold roughly 22%. The sequenced sample was peripheral blood. These receptor sequences come from a woman in her 70s with acute or convalescent COVID-19.

V is TRBV5-1 and J is TRBJ2-7; 11 bases are a match to TRBD2. V lost 6 bases, J lost 4 bases, and 12 bases stayed unmatched. Germline CDR1 is SGHRS and CDR2 is YFSETQ. This CDR3 contains 16 residues. CDR3 bases: TGCGCCAGCAAGACGGGCGAGACTAGCGGGGAGTACGAGCAGTACTTC. Its translation is CASKTGETSGEYEQYF.

For the CDR3, the DNA is TGCGCCAGCAGCAACCAGGGGGCCGACTATGGCTACACCTTC. Its translation is CASSNQGADYGYTF. The chain combines TRBV5-1 with TRBJ1-2; 8 bases match TRBD1. Germline V gene sequence: CDR1 SGHRS, CDR2 YFSETQ. Trimming took 4 bases from V and 3 from J; bases not matched to a gene: 5. This CDR3 is 14 amino acids long.

The J gene is TRBJ2-5, the V gene TRBV19; 11 bases agree with TRBD2. After removal of 5 bases from V and 5 bases from J, the junction contained 7 bases not matched to a gene. The CDR3 sequence is 15 residues long. Germline CDR1 reads LNHDA; CDR2 reads SQIVND (reference sequence). CDR3 nucleotide sequence: TGTGCCAGTAGTTCACAACTAGCGGGAGTGGAGACCCAGTACTTC. Protein product: CASSSQLAGVETQYF.

V usage is TRBV27 and J usage is TRBJ2-1, with TRBD2 as a possible D gene (6 bases). Germline V lookup: CDR1 MNHEY, CDR2 SMNVEV (reference sequence). The CDR3 length is 17 residues. V was trimmed by 2 bases and J by 4 bases, leaving 18 bases between them. Written as DNA, the CDR3 is TGTGCCAGCAGTTTAAGGTTGAGGCGGGACGGATACAATGAGCAGTTCTTC. Protein: CASSLRLRRDGYNEQFF.

The gene calls are TRBV28 and TRBJ1-2; 8 bases align to TRBD1. With V trimmed by 1 base and J by 4 bases, 2 bases remained unmatched. The germline V gene has CDR1 MDHEN and CDR2 SYDVKM. CDR3 length equals 14 residues. In DNA, the CDR3 is TGTGCCAGCAGTTTATCGGACAGGGCCTATGGCTACACCTTC. Its protein product is CASSLSDRAYGYTF.

The chain is built from TRBV3-1 (or the pseudogene TRBV3-2) and TRBJ1-2, with D maybe TRBD1 (5 bases). Germline V gene data show CDR1 as LGHDT and CDR2 as YNNKEL (reference sequence). CDR3 length: 15 amino acids. V dropped 1 base and J dropped 7 bases, with 16 bases sitting between them. CDR3 nucleotides: TGTGCCAGCAGCCAAGGCCCGCAGGGTTTCGGTGGCTACACCTTC. This encodes CASSQGPQGFGGYTF.

The chain couples TRBV9 to TRBJ1-1; no clear D. There are 14 residues in the CDR3. Between the trimmed V and J ends, which lost 0 bases and 2 bases, there was a span of 8 bases. CDR1 and CDR2 from the germline V gene are SGDLS and YYNGEE. The CDR3 bases are TGTGCCAGCAGCGTAGAAGGACTTAACACTGAAGCTTTCTTT. It yields the protein CASSVEGLNTEAFF.

The genes are TRBV14 and TRBJ1-2; possibly TRBD1 for D (5 bases). Per the germline V gene, CDR1 is SGHDN and CDR2 is FVKESK. CDR3 length: 14 amino acids. V lost 6 bases to trimming and J lost 4 bases, with 15 bases between them. The CDR3 coding sequence is TGTGCCAGCAGTTGGGGGGGTAGTCGCTATGGCTACACCTTC. Its protein product is CASSWGGSRYGYTF.

The gene calls are TRBV11-2 and TRBJ2-1, with a weak D call TRBD1 (5 bases). The CDR3 length is 12 residues. V lost 5 bases to trimming and J lost 10 bases, with 12 bases between them. Germline assignment: CDR1 SGHAT and CDR2 FQNNGV. The CDR3 nucleotides are TGTGCCAGCAGCCCTGCGACAGACGAGCAGTTCTTC. The encoded protein is CASSPATDEQFF. Variable domain in full (rest from reference TRBV11-2 and TRBJ2-1): EAGVAQSPRYKIIEKRQSVAFWCNPISGHATLYWYQQILGQGPKLLIQFQNNGVVDDSQLPKDRFSAERLKGVDSTLKIQPAKLEDSAVYLCASSPATDEQFFGPGTRLTVL.

The genes are TRBV6-5 and TRBJ1-1; D might be TRBD1 (5 bases). Trimming shortened V by 1 base and J by 0 bases, and 12 bases separated the two germline ends. CDR1 and CDR2 (germline): MNHEY, SVGAGI. The CDR3 sequence is 16 residues long. The CDR3 sequence is CASSYYRFRMNTEAFF. CDR3 DNA: TGTGCCAGCAGTTACTACAGGTTTCGGATGAACACTGAAGCTTTCTTT.

This chain links TRBV11-2 with TRBJ2-1, with D tentatively TRBD2 (6 bases). CDR1 is SGHAT, CDR2 FQNNGV, per germline. Trimming shortened V by 5 bases and J by 0 bases, and 11 bases separated the two germline ends. The CDR3 has 15 amino acids. Here the CDR3 DNA reads TGTGCCAGCAGCCGTGCCGGGGGCTCCTACAATGAGCAGTTCTTC. Its translation: CASSRAGGSYNEQFF.

This chain connects TRBV6-1 to TRBJ1-5; 7 nucleotides align to TRBD1. Losses at the gene ends were 3 bases for V and 6 bases for J; bases not matched to a gene: 2. The CDR3 loop spans 13 amino acids. Germline CDR1 and CDR2: MNHNS and SASEGT. CDR3 protein: CASSESGGQPQHF. Here the CDR3 DNA reads TGTGCCAGCAGTGAGTCAGGGGGTCAGCCCCAGCATTTT.

The genes are TRBV4-1 and TRBJ2-7; possibly TRBD1 for D (6 bases). The germline V and J ends were trimmed by 1 base and 0 bases, with 16 bases remaining between them. Germline V gives CDR1 MGHRA, CDR2 YSYEKL. The CDR3 consists of 17 residues. CDR3 amino acids: CASSQAPSGGFSYEQYF. DNA of the CDR3: TGCGCCAGCAGCCAAGCCCCATCTGGGGGCTTCTCCTACGAGCAGTACTTC.

The chain links TRBV11-2 to TRBJ2-5; unclear D gene. Trimming stripped 2 bases from V and 5 bases from J, with 15 bases between. Germline V gives CDR1 SGHAT, CDR2 FQNNGV. The CDR3 spans 15 residues. The CDR3 DNA reads TGTGCCAGCAGCTTAATGGCGTCCAAGAGGGAGACCCAGTACTTC. Translating gives CASSLMASKRETQYF.

The CDR3 bases are TGTGCCAGCAGGGACAGATTAAATCAGCCCCAGCATTTT. Its translation: CASRDRLNQPQHF. The chain employs TRBV27 and TRBJ1-5, with D possibly matching TRBD1 (6 bases). The germline CDR1 and CDR2 sequences are MNHEY and SMNVEV (reference sequence). With 6 bases removed from V and 4 bases from J, the gap between germline ends came to 10 bases. The CDR3 has 13 amino acids.

This clone occurred once. The chain joins TRBV28 to TRBJ2-7, with TRBD2 matching over 12 bases. CDR3 length: 15 residues. Losses at the gene ends were 5 bases for V and 6 bases for J; bases not matched to a gene: 8. Germline lookup yields CDR1 MDHEN and CDR2 SYDVKM. CDR3: CASSIPTSGRSEQYF. In DNA, the CDR3 is TGTGCCAGCAGTATCCCCACTAGCGGGAGGTCCGAGCAGTACTTC.

V and J are TRBV27 and TRBJ2-1; D is possibly TRBD1 (5 bases). The CDR3 covers 15 residues. Germline values: CDR1 MNHEY, CDR2 SMNVEV (reference sequence). V lost 8 bases to trimming and J lost 8 bases, with 22 bases between them. CDR3: CASGSQVGVRDEQFF. The DNA of the CDR3 is TGTGCCAGCGGATCCCAGGTAGGAGTCAGGGATGAGCAGTTCTTC.

This clone was detected only once. The rearrangement uses TRBV12-3 or TRBV12-4 and TRBJ1-2, with 7 bases identical to TRBD1. The length of the CDR3 is 13 residues. Trimming took 5 bases from V and 7 from J; bases not matched to a gene: 7. DNA of the CDR3: TGTGCCAGCAGTCTGTCACAGGGGTTTGGCTACACCTTC. This sequence encodes CASSLSQGFGYTF.

CDR3 DNA: TGTGCCAGCAGCATTCCTCAGGGGGCGAGGACTGAAGCTTTCTTT. This translates into CASSIPQGARTEAFF. The chain uses TRBV7-9 and TRBJ1-1, with 8 bases aligning to TRBD1. J lost 5 bases, V lost 5 bases, and 10 bases had no gene match. The CDR3 extends over 15 amino acids. CDR1 and CDR2 from the germline V gene are SEHNR and FQNEAQ (reference sequence).

This chain uses TRBV6-5 with TRBJ1-1; 7 bases line up with TRBD1. The CDR3 is made up of 14 amino acids. V lost 4 bases and J lost 0; bases outside the gene matches: 2. The germline V gene has CDR1 MNHEY and CDR2 SVGAGI. CDR3 DNA sequence: TGTGCCAGCAGTTCCACAGGGGTGAACACTGAAGCTTTCTTT. As protein: CASSSTGVNTEAFF.

The chain carries TRBV7-2 and TRBJ2-5, with a possible D match to TRBD2 (5 bases). In germline, CDR1 is SGHTA, CDR2 FQGNSA. The V end lost 3 bases, the J end lost 7 bases, and 12 bases lay between the germline ends. This CDR3 has 13 residues. The CDR3 spells CASSFTSAGTQYF. As DNA, the CDR3 is TGTGCCAGCAGCTTTACGAGCGCGGGGACCCAGTACTTC.

The chain has TRBV28 and TRBJ1-5, with 7 bases identical to TRBD1. The J segment lost 7 bases and the V segment lost 6 bases, leaving 6 bases of the junction unmatched. CDR3 length: 13 amino acids. CDR1 is MDHEN, CDR2 SYDVKM, per germline. The CDR3 loop reads CASREQGRQPQHF. CDR3 in DNA: TGTGCCAGCAGGGAACAGGGGAGGCAGCCCCAGCATTTT.

The rearrangement uses TRBV13 and TRBJ2-3; 11 bases map to TRBD2. The CDR3 consists of 16 residues. V was clipped by 5 bases and J by 2 bases; unmatched bases: 6. Germline V gene data show CDR1 as PRHDT and CDR2 as FYEKMQ (reference sequence). The CDR3 DNA reads as TGTGCCAGCAGCACCAATAGCGGGAGGGCCACAGATACGCAGTATTTT. Residues: CASSTNSGRATDTQYF.

V usage is TRBV14 and J usage is TRBJ2-4; 8 bases map to TRBD2. Germline values: CDR1 SGHDN, CDR2 FVKESK. CDR3 length equals 19 residues. V shed 3 bases, J shed 1 base, and the junction held 14 bases outside the gene matches. CDR3 in amino acids: CASSQGSERASGAKNIQYF. The DNA for the CDR3 is TGTGCCAGCAGCCAGGGATCAGAGAGGGCTAGCGGGGCCAAAAACATTCAGTACTTC.

The V gene is TRBV6-5, the J gene TRBJ1-1, with a tentative D call TRBD1 (6 bases). V was pared by 5 bases and J by 3 bases, with 10 bases between. The CDR3 is made up of 13 amino acids. CDR1 and CDR2 (germline): MNHEY, SVGAGI. This CDR3 is CASSRQGYTEAFF. CDR3 coding DNA: TGTGCCAGCAGTCGTCAGGGGTACACTGAAGCTTTCTTT.

This clone was recorded a few times. This chain connects TRBV11-2 to TRBJ2-1; tentatively, D is TRBD2 (6 bases). Germline CDR1 is SGHAT and CDR2 is FQNNGV. V gave up 1 base and J gave up 7 bases, with 11 bases separating them. The CDR3 has 14 residues. The CDR3 bases are TGTGCCAGCAGCTTAGCACGTCGGGGGAATGAGCAGTTCTTC. Its protein is CASSLARRGNEQFF.

The chain is built from TRBV7-9 and TRBJ2-1, with 9 positions matching TRBD2. This CDR3 has 16 amino acids. Germline CDR1 is SEHNR and CDR2 is FQNEAQ (reference sequence). J gave up 0 bases and V 6 bases, and 6 bases lay outside the gene matches. The DNA for the CDR3 is TGTGCCAGCAGTCCGACTAGCGGAAGCTCCTACAATGAGCAGTTCTTC. Translation: CASSPTSGSSYNEQFF.

The chain links TRBV14 to TRBJ2-3, with 10 positions matching TRBD2. V was pared by 4 bases and J by 8 bases, with 9 bases of the junction left unmatched. CDR3 length equals 15 residues. Germline CDR1 and CDR2: SGHDN and FVKESK. The CDR3, as DNA: TGTGCCAGCAGCCGAGGGGCTAGCGGGAGTCCTACGCAGTATTTT. It encodes CASSRGASGSPTQYF.